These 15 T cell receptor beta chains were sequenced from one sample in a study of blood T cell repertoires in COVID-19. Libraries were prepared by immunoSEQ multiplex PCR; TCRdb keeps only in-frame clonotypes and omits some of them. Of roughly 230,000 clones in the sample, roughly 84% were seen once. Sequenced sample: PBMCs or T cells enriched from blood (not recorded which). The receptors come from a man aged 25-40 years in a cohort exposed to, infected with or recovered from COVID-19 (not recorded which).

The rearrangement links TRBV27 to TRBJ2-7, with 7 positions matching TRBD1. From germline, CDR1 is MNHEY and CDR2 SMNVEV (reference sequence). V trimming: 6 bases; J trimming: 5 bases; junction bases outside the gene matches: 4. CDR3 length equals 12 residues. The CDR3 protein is CASRDRVDEQYF. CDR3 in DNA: TGTGCCAGCAGAGACAGGGTAGACGAGCAGTACTTC.

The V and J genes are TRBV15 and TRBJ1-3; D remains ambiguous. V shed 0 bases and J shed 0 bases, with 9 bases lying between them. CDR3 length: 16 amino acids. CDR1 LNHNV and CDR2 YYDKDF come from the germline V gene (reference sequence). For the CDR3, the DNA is TGTGCCACCAGCAGAGACTCACGGGGCTCTGGAAACACCATATATTTT. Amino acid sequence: CATSRDSRGSGNTIYF.

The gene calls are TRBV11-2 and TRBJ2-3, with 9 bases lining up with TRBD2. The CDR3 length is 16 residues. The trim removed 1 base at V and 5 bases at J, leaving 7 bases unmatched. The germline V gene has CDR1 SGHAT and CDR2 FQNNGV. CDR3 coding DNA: TGTGCCAGCAGCTTAGTAACGGGACTAGCAGGAGATACGCAGTATTTT. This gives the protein CASSLVTGLAGDTQYF.

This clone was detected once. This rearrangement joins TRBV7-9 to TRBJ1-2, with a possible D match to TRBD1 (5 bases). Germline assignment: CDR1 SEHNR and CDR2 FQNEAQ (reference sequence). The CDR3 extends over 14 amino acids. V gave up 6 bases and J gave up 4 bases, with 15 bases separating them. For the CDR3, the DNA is TGTGCCAGCAGACAAACGACAGAAGCCTATGGCTACACCTTC. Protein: CASRQTTEAYGYTF.

CDR3 sequence reads: CASSLLASLDEQFF. DNA of the CDR3: TGTGCCAGCAGCTTGCTAGCTTCGTTAGATGAGCAGTTCTTC. The rearrangement joins TRBV5-4 to TRBJ2-1; D might be TRBD2 (5 bases). The germline V gene encodes CDR1 SGHNT and CDR2 YYREEE (reference sequence). The CDR3 length is 14 residues. V lost 1 base to trimming and J lost 8 bases, with 13 bases between them.

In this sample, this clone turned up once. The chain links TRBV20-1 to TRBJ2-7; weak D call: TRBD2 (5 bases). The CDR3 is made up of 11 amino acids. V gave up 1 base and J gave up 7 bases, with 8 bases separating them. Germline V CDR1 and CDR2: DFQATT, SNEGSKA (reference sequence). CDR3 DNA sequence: TGCAGTGCTAGAGCAGAGCGGGAGCAGTACTTC. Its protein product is CSARAEREQYF.

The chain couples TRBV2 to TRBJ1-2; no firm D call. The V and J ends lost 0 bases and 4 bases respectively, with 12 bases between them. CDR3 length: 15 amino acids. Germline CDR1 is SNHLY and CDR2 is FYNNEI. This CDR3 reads CASSEAPGLAYGYTF. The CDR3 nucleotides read TGTGCCAGCAGTGAAGCGCCTGGGTTAGCCTATGGCTACACCTTC.

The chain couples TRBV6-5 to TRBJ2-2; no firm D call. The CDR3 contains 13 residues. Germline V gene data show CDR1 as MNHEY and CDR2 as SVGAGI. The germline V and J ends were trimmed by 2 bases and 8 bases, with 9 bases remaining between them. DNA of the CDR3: TGTGCCAGCAGTTACGGTTGGGCGGGGGAGCTGTTTTTT. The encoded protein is CASSYGWAGELFF.

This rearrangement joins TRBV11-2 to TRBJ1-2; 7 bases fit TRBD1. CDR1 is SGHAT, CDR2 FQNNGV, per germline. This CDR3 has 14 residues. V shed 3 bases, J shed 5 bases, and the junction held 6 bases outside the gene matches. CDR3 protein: CASSLGRGFYGYTF. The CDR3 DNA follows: TGTGCCAGCAGCTTGGGCAGGGGGTTTTATGGCTACACCTTC.

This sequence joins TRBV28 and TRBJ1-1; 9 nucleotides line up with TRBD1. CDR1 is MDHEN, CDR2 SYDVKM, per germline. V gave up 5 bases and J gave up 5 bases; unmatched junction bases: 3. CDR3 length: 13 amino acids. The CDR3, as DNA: TGTGCCAGCAGTCTACAGGGGGCTACTGAAGCTTTCTTT. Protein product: CASSLQGATEAFF. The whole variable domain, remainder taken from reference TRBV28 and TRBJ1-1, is DVKVTQSSRYLVKRTGEKVFLECVQDMDHENMFWYRQDPGLGLRLIYFSYDVKMKEKGDIPEGYSVSREKKERFSLILESASTNQTSMYLCASSLQGATEAFFGQGTRLTVV.

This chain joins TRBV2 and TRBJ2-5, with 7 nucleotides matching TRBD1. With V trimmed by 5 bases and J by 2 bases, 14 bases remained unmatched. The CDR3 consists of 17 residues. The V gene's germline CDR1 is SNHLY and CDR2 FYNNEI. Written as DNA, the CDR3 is TGTGCCAGCAGTCTCCCCCGGGACAAGGGGGCGCAAGAGACCCAGTACTTC. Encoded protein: CASSLPRDKGAQETQYF.

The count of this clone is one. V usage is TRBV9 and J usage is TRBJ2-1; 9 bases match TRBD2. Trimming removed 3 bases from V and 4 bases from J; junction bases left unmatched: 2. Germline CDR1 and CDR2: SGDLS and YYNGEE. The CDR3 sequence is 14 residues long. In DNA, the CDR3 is TGTGCCAGCAGCGAGACTAGCGGTTACAATGAGCAGTTCTTC. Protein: CASSETSGYNEQFF.

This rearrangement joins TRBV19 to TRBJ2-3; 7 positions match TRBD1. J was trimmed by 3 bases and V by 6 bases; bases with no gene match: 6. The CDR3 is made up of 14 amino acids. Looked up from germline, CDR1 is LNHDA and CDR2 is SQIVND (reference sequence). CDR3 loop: CASRTRQGTDTQYF. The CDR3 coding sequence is TGTGCCAGTAGAACTCGACAGGGAACAGATACGCAGTATTTT.

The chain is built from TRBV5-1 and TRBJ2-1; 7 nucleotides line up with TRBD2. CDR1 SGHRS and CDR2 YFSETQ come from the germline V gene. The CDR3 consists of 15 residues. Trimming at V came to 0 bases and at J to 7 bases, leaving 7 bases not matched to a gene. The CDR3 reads CASSLDLREYNEQFF. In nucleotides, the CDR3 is TGCGCCAGCAGCTTGGATCTGCGGGAGTATAATGAGCAGTTCTTC.

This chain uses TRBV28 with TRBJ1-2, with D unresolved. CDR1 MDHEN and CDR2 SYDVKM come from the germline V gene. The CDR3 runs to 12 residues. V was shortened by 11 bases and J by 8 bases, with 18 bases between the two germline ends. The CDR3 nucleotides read TGTGCCTGCTCCCCCCCCGGGAACGGCTACACCTTC. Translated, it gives CACSPPGNGYTF.